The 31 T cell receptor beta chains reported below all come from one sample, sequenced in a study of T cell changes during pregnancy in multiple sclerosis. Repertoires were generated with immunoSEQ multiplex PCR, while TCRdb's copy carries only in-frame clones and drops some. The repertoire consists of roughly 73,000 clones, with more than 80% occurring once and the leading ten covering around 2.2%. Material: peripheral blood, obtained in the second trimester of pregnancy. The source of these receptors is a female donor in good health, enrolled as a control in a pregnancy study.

The CDR3 loop reads CASSATENEQYF. The DNA of the CDR3 is TGTGCCAGCAGCGCGACAGAGAACGAGCAGTACTTC. This chain connects TRBV7-9 to TRBJ2-7; the D gene is possibly TRBD1 (5 bases). The germline V gene encodes CDR1 SEHNR and CDR2 FQNEAQ (reference sequence). Between the trimmed V and J ends, which lost 5 bases and 5 bases, there was a span of 10 bases. The CDR3 has 12 residues.

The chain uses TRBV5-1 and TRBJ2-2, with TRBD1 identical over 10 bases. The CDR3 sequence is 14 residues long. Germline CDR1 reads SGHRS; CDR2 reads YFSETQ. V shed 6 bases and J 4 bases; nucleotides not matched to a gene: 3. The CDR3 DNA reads TGCGCCAGCACCCGGGACAGGGGCACCGGGGAGCTGTTTTTT. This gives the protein CASTRDRGTGELFF.

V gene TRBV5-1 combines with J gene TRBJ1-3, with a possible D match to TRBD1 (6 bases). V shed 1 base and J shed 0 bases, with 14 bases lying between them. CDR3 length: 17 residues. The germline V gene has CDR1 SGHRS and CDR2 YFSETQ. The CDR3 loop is CASSLLGGRNSGNTIYF. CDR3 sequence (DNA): TGCGCCAGCAGCTTGTTAGGGGGACGGAACTCTGGAAACACCATATATTTT.

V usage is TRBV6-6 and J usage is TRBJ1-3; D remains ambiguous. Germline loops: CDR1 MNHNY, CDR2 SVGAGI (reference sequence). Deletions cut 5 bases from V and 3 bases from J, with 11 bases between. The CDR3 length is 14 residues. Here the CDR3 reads CASSHRVSGNTIYF. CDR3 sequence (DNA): TGTGCCAGCAGTCACAGAGTTAGTGGAAACACCATATATTTT.

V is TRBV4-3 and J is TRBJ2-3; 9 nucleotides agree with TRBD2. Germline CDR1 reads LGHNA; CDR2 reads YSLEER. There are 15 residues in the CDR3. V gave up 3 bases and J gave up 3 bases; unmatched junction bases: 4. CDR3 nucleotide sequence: TGCGCCAGCAGCCAGAGCGGGGGGAGGACAGATACGCAGTATTTT. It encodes CASSQSGGRTDTQYF.

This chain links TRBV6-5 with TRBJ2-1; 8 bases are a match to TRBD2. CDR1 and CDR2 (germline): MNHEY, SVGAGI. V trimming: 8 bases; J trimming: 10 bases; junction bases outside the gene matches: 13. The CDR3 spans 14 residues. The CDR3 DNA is TGTGCCAGCGTCGGCGGGGGGCCATATGAGGAGCAGTTCTTC. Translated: CASVGGGPYEEQFF.

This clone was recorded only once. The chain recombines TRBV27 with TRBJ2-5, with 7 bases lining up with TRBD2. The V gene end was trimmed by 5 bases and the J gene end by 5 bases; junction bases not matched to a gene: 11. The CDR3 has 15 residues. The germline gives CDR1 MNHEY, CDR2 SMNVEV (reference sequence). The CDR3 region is CASSLGGGSGETQYF. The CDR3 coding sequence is TGTGCCAGCAGTCTCGGGGGAGGGTCAGGGGAGACCCAGTACTTC.

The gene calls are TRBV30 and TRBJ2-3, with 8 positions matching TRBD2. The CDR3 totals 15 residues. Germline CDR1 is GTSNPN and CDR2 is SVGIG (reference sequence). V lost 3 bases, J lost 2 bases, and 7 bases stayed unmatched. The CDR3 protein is CAWRSAGVPTDTQYF. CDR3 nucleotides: TGTGCCTGGAGGTCAGCGGGGGTACCCACAGATACGCAGTATTTT.

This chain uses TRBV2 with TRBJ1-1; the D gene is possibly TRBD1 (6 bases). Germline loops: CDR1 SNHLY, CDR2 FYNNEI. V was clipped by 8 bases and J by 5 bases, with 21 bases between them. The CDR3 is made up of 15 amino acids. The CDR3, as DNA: TGTGCCAGCTCAGGCGGGGGGGCACCGGGGACTGAAGCTTTCTTT. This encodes CASSGGGAPGTEAFF. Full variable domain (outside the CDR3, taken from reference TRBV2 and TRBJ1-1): EPEVTQTPSHQVTQMGQEVILRCVPISNHLYFYWYRQILGQKVEFLVSFYNNEISEKSEIFDDQFSVERPDGSNFTLKIRSTKLEDSAMYFCASSGGGAPGTEAFFGQGTRLTVV.

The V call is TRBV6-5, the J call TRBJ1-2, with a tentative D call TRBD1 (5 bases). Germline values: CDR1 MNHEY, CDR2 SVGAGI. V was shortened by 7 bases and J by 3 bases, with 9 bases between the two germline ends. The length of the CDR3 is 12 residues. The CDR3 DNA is TGTGCCAGCAAAGAAGGGGACTATGGCTACACCTTC. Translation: CASKEGDYGYTF.

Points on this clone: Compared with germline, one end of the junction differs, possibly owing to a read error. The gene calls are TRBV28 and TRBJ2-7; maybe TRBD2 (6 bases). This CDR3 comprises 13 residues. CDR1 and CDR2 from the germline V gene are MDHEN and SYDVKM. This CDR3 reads CASSLSGLYEQYF. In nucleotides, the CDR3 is TGTGCCAGCAGCTTATCGGGACTGTACGAGCAGTACTTC. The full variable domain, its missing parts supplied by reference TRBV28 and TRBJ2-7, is DVKVTQSSRYLVKRTGEKVFLECVQDMDHENMFWYRQDPGLGLRLIYFSYDVKMKEKGDIPEGYSVSREKKERFSLILESASTNQTSMYLCASSLSGLYEQYFGPGTRLTVT.

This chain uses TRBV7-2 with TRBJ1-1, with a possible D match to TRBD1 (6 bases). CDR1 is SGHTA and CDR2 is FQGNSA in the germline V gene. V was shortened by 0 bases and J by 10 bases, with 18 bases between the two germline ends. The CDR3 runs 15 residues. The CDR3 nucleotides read TGTGCCAGCAGCTTAGCTCGGGGGCAGGGAGGGAGAGCTTTCTTT. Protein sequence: CASSLARGQGGRAFF. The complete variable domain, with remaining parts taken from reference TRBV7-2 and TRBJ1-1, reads GAGVSQSPSNKVTEKGKDVELRCDPISGHTALYWYRQSLGQGLEFLIYFQGNSAPDKSGLPSDRFSAERTGGSVSTLTIQRTQQEDSAVYLCASSLARGQGGRAFFGQGTRLTVV.

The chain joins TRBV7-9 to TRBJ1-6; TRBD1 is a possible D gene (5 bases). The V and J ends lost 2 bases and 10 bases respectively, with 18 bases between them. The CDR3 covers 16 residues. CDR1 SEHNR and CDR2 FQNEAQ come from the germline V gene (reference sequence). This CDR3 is CASSLLGLGVGSPLHF. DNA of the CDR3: TGTGCCAGCAGCTTATTAGGTTTAGGGGTGGGATCACCCCTCCACTTT.

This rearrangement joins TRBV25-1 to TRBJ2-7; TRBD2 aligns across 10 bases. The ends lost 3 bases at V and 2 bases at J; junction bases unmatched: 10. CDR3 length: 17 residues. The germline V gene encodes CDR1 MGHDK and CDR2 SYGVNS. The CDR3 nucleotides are TGTGCCAGCAGTGATCGTAGCGGGGGGCCGAACGCCTACGAGCAGTACTTC. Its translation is CASSDRSGGPNAYEQYF.

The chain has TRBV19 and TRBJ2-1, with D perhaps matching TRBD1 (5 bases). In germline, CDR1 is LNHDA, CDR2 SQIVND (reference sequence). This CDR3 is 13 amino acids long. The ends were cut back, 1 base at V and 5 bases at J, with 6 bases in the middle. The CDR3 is CASSIGGHNEQFF. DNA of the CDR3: TGTGCCAGTAGTATAGGGGGCCACAATGAGCAGTTCTTC.

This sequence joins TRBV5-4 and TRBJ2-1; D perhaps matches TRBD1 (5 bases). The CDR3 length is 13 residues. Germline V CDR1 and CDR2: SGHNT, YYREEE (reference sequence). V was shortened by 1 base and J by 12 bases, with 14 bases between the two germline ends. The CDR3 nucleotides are TGTGCCAGCAGCTTGCAGGGTATTATAGCGCAGTTCTTC. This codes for CASSLQGIIAQFF.

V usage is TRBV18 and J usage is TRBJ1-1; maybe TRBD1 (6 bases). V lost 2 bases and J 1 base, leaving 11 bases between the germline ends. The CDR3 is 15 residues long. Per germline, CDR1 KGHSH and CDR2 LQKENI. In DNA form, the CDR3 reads TGTGCCAGCTCACCAATTCCAGGGGAGAACACTGAAGCTTTCTTT. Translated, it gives CASSPIPGENTEAFF.

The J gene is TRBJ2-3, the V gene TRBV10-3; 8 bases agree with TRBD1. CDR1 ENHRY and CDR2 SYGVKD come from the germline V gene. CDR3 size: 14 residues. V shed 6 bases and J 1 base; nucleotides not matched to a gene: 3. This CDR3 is CAISSGQGTDTQYF. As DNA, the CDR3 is TGTGCCATCAGCTCGGGACAGGGCACAGATACGCAGTATTTT.

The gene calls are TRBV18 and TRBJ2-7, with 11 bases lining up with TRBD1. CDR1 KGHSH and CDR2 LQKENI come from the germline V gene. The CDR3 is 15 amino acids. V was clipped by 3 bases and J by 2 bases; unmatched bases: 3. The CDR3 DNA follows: TGTGCCAGCTCACCCGTGGGACAGGGGGCCTACGAGCAGTACTTC. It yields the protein CASSPVGQGAYEQYF.

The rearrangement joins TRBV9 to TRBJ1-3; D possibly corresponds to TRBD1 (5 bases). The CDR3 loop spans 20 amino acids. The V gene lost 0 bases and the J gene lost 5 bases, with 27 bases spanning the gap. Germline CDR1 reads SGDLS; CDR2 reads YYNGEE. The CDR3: CASSVATQHPRQSQRNTIYF. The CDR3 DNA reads TGTGCCAGCAGCGTAGCTACCCAACACCCAAGACAGTCCCAAAGAAACACCATATATTTT.

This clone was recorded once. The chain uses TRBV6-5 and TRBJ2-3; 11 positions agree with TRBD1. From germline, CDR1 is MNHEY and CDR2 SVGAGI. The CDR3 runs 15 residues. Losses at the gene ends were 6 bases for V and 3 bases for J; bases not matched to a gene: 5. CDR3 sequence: CASRPDRGLTDTQYF. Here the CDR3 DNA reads TGTGCCAGCAGACCGGACAGGGGGCTTACAGATACGCAGTATTTT.

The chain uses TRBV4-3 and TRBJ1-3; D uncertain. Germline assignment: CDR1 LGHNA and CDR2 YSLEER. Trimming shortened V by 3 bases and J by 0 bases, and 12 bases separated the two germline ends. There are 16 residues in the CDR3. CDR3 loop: CASSQQTPDSGNTIYF. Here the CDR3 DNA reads TGCGCCAGCAGCCAGCAAACGCCAGACTCTGGAAACACCATATATTTT.

The CDR3 bases are TGTGCCACCAGTAGGACTACAACCTACGAGCAGTACTTC. Translated, it gives CATSRTTTYEQYF. J is TRBJ2-7 and V is TRBV15, with TRBD2 as a possible D gene (6 bases). The CDR3 has 13 amino acids. From germline, CDR1 is LNHNV and CDR2 YYDKDF (reference sequence). With 6 bases removed from V and 2 bases from J, the gap between germline ends came to 11 bases.

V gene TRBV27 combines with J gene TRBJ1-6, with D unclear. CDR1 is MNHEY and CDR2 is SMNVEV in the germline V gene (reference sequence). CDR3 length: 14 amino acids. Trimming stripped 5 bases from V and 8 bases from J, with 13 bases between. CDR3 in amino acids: CASSPNWEYSPLHF. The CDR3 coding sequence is TGTGCCAGCAGTCCAAATTGGGAGTATTCACCCCTCCACTTT.

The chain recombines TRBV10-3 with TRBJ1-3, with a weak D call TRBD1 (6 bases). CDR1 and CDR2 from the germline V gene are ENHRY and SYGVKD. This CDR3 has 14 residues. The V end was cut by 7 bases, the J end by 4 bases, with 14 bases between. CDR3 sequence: CAINPGHEGNTIYF. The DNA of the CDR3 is TGTGCCATCAACCCGGGACACGAAGGAAACACCATATATTTT.

Written as DNA, the CDR3 is TGTGCCTGGATGGGGACAGGGGATCAGCCCCAGCATTTT. Its protein product is CAWMGTGDQPQHF. This chain joins TRBV30 and TRBJ1-5, with 10 positions matching TRBD1. Germline-derived CDR1 and CDR2 are GTSNPN and SVGIG (reference sequence). The CDR3 has 13 residues. J was trimmed by 5 bases and V by 4 bases; bases with no gene match: 2.

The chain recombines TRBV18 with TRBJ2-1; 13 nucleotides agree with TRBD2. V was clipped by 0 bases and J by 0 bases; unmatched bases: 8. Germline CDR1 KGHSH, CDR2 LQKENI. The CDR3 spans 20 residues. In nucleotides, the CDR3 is TGTGCCAGCTCACCACCACGCGGGACTAGCGGGGCCAGCTCCTACAATGAGCAGTTCTTC. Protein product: CASSPPRGTSGASSYNEQFF.

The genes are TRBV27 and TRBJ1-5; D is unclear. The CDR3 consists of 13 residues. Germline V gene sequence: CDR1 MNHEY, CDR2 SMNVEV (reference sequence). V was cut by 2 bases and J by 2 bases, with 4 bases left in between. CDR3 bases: TGTGCCAGCAGTTTAGGCCGCAATCAGCCCCAGCATTTT. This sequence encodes CASSLGRNQPQHF.

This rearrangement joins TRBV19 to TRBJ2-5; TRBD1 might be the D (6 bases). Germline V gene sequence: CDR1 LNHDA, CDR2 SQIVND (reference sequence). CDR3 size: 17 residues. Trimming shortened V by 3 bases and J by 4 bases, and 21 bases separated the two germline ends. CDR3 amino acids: CASSIGTEGQGRETQYF. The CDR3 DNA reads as TGTGCCAGTAGTATTGGGACCGAGGGCCAGGGGCGAGAGACCCAGTACTTC.

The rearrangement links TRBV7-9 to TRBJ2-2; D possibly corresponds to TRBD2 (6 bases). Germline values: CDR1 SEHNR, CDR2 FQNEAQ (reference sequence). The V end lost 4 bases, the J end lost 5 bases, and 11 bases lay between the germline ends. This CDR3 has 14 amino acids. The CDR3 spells CASSSGLITGELFF. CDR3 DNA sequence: TGTGCCAGCAGCTCGGGACTTATTACCGGGGAGCTGTTTTTT.

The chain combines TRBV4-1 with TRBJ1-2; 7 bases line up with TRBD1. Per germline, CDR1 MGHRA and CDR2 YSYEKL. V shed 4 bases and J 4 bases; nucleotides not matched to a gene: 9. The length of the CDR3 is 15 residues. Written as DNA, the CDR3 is TGCGCCAGCAGCCTTCCGCAACAGGGGATCTATGGCTACACCTTC. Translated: CASSLPQQGIYGYTF.